This T cell receptor (beta chain) emerged from a study of vaccination effects on CD4 cells after COVID-19. Profiling relied on immunoSEQ multiplex PCR, and the TCRdb table lists in-frame clones only, not all of them. The table lists tens of thousands of clones, approximately 70% of them singletons, with about a sixth in the top ten. Study-wide points: Convalescent patients were scarce, and early post-infection timepoints were absent. Marked clonal contraction was seen late after vaccination (in both infection- and vaccine-induced clones).

Pools of viral peptides were used by the ViraFEST assay to expand antigen-specific CD4+ T cells ahead of sequencing. Following culture for approximately 11 days, CD4+ T cells were isolated. No vaccinee had earlier SARS-CoV-2 infection, and nucleocapsid antibodies were negative. This clone was counted a few times. Its antigen is as yet unknown. The material was CD4+ T cells from PBMCs cultured with SARS-CoV-2 spike peptides, obtained before COVID-19 vaccination. The clonotype was recovered from a human donor who received a COVID-19 vaccine.

CDR3 nucleotides: TGCGCCAGCAGCCAAGATTTCGCAGGGTTCGTCACTGAAGCTTTCTTT. This sequence encodes CASSQDFAGFVTEAFF. The rearrangement joins TRBV4-3 to TRBJ1-1; tentatively, D is TRBD1 (5 bases). The CDR3 extends over 16 amino acids. CDR1 and CDR2 from the germline V gene are LGHNA and YSLEER. V gave up 0 bases and J gave up 4 bases, with 15 bases separating them.